This T cell receptor beta chain was obtained from a study of blood T cell repertoires in COVID-19. Looking at the study overall: The United States, Italy and Spain supplied acute and convalescent COVID-19 samples.

Individuals aged roughly 18 to 95 years were recruited from 24 US areas. Per the original data handling: Nucleated cell number was recorded as an estimate derived from reference gene primer amplification. This table comes from immunoSEQ multiplex PCR, and its TCRdb copy is limited to in-frame clones, with some not included. The DNA gave D and trimming, while V, J and clone size come from that table. In the table there are approximately 400,000 clones, 88% of which are singletons. Germline-derived CDR1 and CDR2 are MNHEY and SVGAGI. The CDR3 length is 15 residues. The V segment lost 2 bases and the J segment 5 bases; nucleotides outside the gene matches: 6.

Sequencing used PBMCs or T cells enriched from blood (not recorded which). This clonotype was sampled from a woman younger than 30 who had recovered from COVID-19. The chain employs TRBV6-5 and TRBJ1-5, with 7 nucleotides matching TRBD1. CDR3 sequence reads: CASSYVAGGDQPQHF. DNA of the CDR3: TGTGCCAGCAGTTACGTGGCAGGGGGAGATCAGCCCCAGCATTTT.